This entry is about one T cell receptor (beta chain). The antigen remains unidentified. The sample is drawn from a study of shared clonotypes between healthy human individuals. Measured with immunoSEQ multiplex PCR; TCRdb has only the in-frame clones, and not every one. The data hold 780,000 or so clones, with approximately 72% observed a single time. General observations from the study: Shared clonotypes across all four donors exceeded non-shared ones in generation probability. Sorted-subset sequencing was shown by rarefaction to be incomplete despite large depth.

Germline CDR1 and CDR2: MNHEY and SMNVEV (reference sequence). Losses at the gene ends were 7 bases for V and 2 bases for J; bases not matched to a gene: 2. This CDR3 region has 13 residues. The TCR was taken from a woman aged 30 to 39 in good health. Input material: memory CD4+ T cells sorted from blood. Stated subset: CD45RA-negative fraction. The V gene is TRBV27, the J gene TRBJ2-1; 7 bases agree with TRBD2. CDR3 in amino acids: CASTGLAYNEQFF. The CDR3 region has the DNA TGTGCCAGCACCGGACTAGCCTACAATGAGCAGTTCTTC.